The 26 T cell receptor beta chains presented below share a single source sample, sequenced in a study of T cell responses to AZD1222 COVID-19 vaccine. TCRdb's table, derived via immunoSEQ multiplex PCR, lists solely in-frame clones and lacks some. The sample has around 140,000 clones, over 85% seen once. The specimen comprised peripheral blood, sampled on day 0 of AZD1222 vaccination. These receptors came from an adult in good health.

V usage is TRBV3-1 (or the pseudogene TRBV3-2) and J usage is TRBJ1-2; no clear D. CDR3 size: 14 residues. Looked up from germline, CDR1 is LGHDT and CDR2 is YNNKEL (reference sequence). V lost 0 bases, J lost 4 bases, and 9 bases lay in between. The CDR3 region is CASSQDPTSYGYTF. The CDR3 DNA sequence: TGTGCCAGCAGCCAAGATCCTACATCCTATGGCTACACCTTC.

The chain uses TRBV5-1 and TRBJ2-7, with 11 nucleotides matching TRBD1. Germline CDR1 and CDR2: SGHRS and YFSETQ. V lost 7 bases to trimming and J lost 5 bases; unmatched junction nucleotides: 5. The CDR3 has 13 amino acids. Here the CDR3 DNA reads TGCGCCAGCCAACGGACAGGGGGCCACGAGCAGTACTTC. Residues: CASQRTGGHEQYF.

In DNA, the CDR3 is TGTGCCATCAGTGAAACCGGGACCATTACCTACGAGCAGTACTTC. Translating it yields CAISETGTITYEQYF. The genes are TRBV10-3 and TRBJ2-7, with D perhaps given as TRBD1 or TRBD2 (5 bases each). The CDR3 runs to 15 residues. The V gene lost 3 bases and the J gene lost 2 bases, with 14 bases spanning the gap. CDR1 and CDR2 (germline): ENHRY, SYGVKD.

The genes are TRBV6-2 or TRBV6-3 and TRBJ2-1; D remains ambiguous. Trimming stripped 5 bases from V and 4 bases from J, with 6 bases between. Germline CDR1 MNHEY, CDR2 SVGEGT. CDR3 length: 12 amino acids. CDR3 amino acids: CASSRRYNEQFF. The CDR3 nucleotides read TGTGCCAGCAGTCGTCGATACAATGAGCAGTTCTTC.

The V call is TRBV24-1, the J call TRBJ2-1; 15 bases fit TRBD2. The germline V gene encodes CDR1 KGHDR and CDR2 SFDVKD. The CDR3 covers 16 residues. V lost 3 bases to trimming and J lost 14 bases; unmatched junction nucleotides: 10. The CDR3 nucleotides read TGTGCCACCAGTGATCCTGCTGGACTAGCGGGAGGGGGCAAGTTCTTC. It is translated as CATSDPAGLAGGGKFF.

This rearrangement joins TRBV7-9 to TRBJ2-1; D is unresolved. This CDR3 is 13 amino acids long. CDR1 is SEHNR, CDR2 FQNEAQ, per germline (reference sequence). V was clipped by 0 bases and J by 7 bases, with 7 bases between them. The CDR3 nucleotides are TGTGCCAGCAGCTTAGCGGGTTGGAATGAGCAGTTCTTC. Translating it yields CASSLAGWNEQFF.

A word on this clone: The sample carries other DNA sequences with the same CDR3. The gene calls are TRBV12-3 or TRBV12-4 and TRBJ1-5, with a weak D call TRBD1 (5 bases). The V end lost 3 bases, the J end lost 7 bases, and 10 bases lay between the germline ends. This CDR3 contains 13 residues. The chain's CDR3 is CASSLAGGQPQHF. The CDR3 region has the DNA TGTGCCAGCAGTTTGGCCGGGGGGCAGCCCCAGCATTTT.

The chain combines TRBV7-9 with TRBJ1-1; 7 positions match TRBD1. CDR3 length equals 16 residues. CDR1 and CDR2 from the germline V gene are SEHNR and FQNEAQ (reference sequence). The V gene end was trimmed by 4 bases and the J gene end by 4 bases; junction bases not matched to a gene: 12. CDR3 sequence reads: CASSSMRTGLATEAFF. The CDR3 DNA reads as TGTGCCAGCAGCTCAATGAGGACAGGTTTGGCCACTGAAGCTTTCTTT.

This chain uses TRBV24-1 with TRBJ2-7; tentative D call: TRBD1 (5 bases). There are 17 residues in the CDR3. V lost 1 base and J lost 0, with 15 bases in between. Looked up from germline, CDR1 is KGHDR and CDR2 is SFDVKD. The CDR3 DNA follows: TGTGCCACCAGTGATTTCCCAGGGCGGCTGAGCTCCTACGAGCAGTACTTC. Translated: CATSDFPGRLSSYEQYF.

This clone was seen a few times. The chain is built from TRBV19 and TRBJ1-2, with 7 bases identical to TRBD1. This CDR3 comprises 13 residues. Trimming cost V 6 bases and J 2 bases; bases outside gene matches: 3. Germline V gene data show CDR1 as LNHDA and CDR2 as SQIVND (reference sequence). CDR3 sequence (DNA): TGTGCCAGTAGCAGGGACAGCAACTATGGCTACACCTTC. Its protein is CASSRDSNYGYTF.

The chain joins TRBV27 to TRBJ2-2; TRBD2 matches 14 bases. Trimming cost V 1 base and J 5 bases; bases outside gene matches: 0. The CDR3 spans 16 residues. From germline, CDR1 is MNHEY and CDR2 SMNVEV (reference sequence). As DNA, the CDR3 is TGTGCCAGCAGTTTATGGACTAGCGGGAGGACCGGGGAGCTGTTTTTT. It yields the protein CASSLWTSGRTGELFF.

V and J are TRBV28 and TRBJ1-1, with D unresolved. Germline V lookup: CDR1 MDHEN, CDR2 SYDVKM. The ends were cut back, 10 bases at V and 0 bases at J, with 12 bases in the middle. The length of the CDR3 is 13 residues. As DNA, the CDR3 is TGTGCCAACCAGGCAGCAATGAACACTGAAGCTTTCTTT. This sequence encodes CANQAAMNTEAFF.

The chain carries TRBV6-5 and TRBJ1-6; 7 bases align to TRBD1. Germline CDR1 is MNHEY and CDR2 is SVGAGI. V shed 6 bases, J shed 16 bases, and the junction held 12 bases outside the gene matches. The CDR3 consists of 13 residues. In DNA, the CDR3 is TGTGCCAGCAGCTCGACAGGGAAAAATCCTCTCCACTTT. Encoded protein: CASSSTGKNPLHF.

The V call is TRBV2, the J call TRBJ1-1, with D perhaps TRBD1 (5 bases). Germline CDR1 is SNHLY and CDR2 is FYNNEI. The CDR3 totals 14 residues. V was clipped by 6 bases and J by 2 bases, with 13 bases between them. The CDR3 nucleotides read TGTGCCAGCAGCCTACCGGGACCCAACACTGAAGCTTTCTTT. Its translation is CASSLPGPNTEAFF.

This clone appeared a single time. This CDR3 is CAWSGVGKGDGYTF. Written as DNA, the CDR3 is TGTGCCTGGAGTGGGGTGGGAAAGGGCGATGGCTACACCTTC. This chain connects TRBV30 to TRBJ1-2; D unclear. V gave up 1 base and J gave up 6 bases, with 15 bases separating them. Germline values: CDR1 GTSNPN, CDR2 SVGIG (reference sequence). The CDR3 loop spans 14 amino acids.

The V call is TRBV7-7, the J call TRBJ2-1; D is perhaps TRBD2 (5 bases). The CDR3 totals 15 residues. V lost 3 bases and J lost 3, with 12 bases in between. Germline values: CDR1 SSHAT, CDR2 FNYEAQ (reference sequence). The CDR3 DNA reads as TGTGCCAGCAGCTTTACTAGTGTCGGCTACAATGAGCAGTTCTTC. Residues: CASSFTSVGYNEQFF.

This clone was observed a single time. The J gene is TRBJ2-1, the V gene TRBV4-2; D gene uncertain. V lost 4 bases, J lost 5 bases, and 18 bases lay in between. The CDR3 consists of 16 residues. From germline, CDR1 is LGHNA and CDR2 YNFKEQ. The DNA of the CDR3 is TGTGCCAGCAGCCCCTCGTTCACGGGTTACAACAATGAGCAGTTCTTC. It encodes CASSPSFTGYNNEQFF.

Only one count was recorded for this clone. V usage is TRBV15 and J usage is TRBJ2-2; D is ambiguous. Germline V gene data show CDR1 as LNHNV and CDR2 as YYDKDF (reference sequence). This CDR3 is built from 13 residues. The V and J ends lost 4 bases and 7 bases respectively, with 10 bases between them. CDR3 DNA: TGTGCCACCAGCATGCGATCGGACGGGGAGCTGTTTTTT. Translation: CATSMRSDGELFF.

As DNA, the CDR3 is TGTGCCAGAGACCCGGACAGGGGCTATGGCTACACCTTC. Its translation is CARDPDRGYGYTF. The rearrangement joins TRBV2 to TRBJ1-2; the match to TRBD1 covers 9 bases. Per the germline V gene, CDR1 is SNHLY and CDR2 is FYNNEI. V lost 9 bases, J lost 4 bases, and 6 bases stayed unmatched. CDR3 length: 13 amino acids.

The CDR3, as DNA: TGTGCCAGCAGCGTCGGACAGGGGAACTATGGCTACACCTTC. Translated: CASSVGQGNYGYTF. This rearrangement joins TRBV9 to TRBJ1-2; TRBD1 matches 9 bases. V lost 2 bases to trimming and J lost 2 bases; unmatched junction nucleotides: 1. The germline gives CDR1 SGDLS, CDR2 YYNGEE. This CDR3 is 14 amino acids long.

The chain has TRBV6-5 and TRBJ1-6; D unclear. Germline V gives CDR1 MNHEY, CDR2 SVGAGI. Trimming left V 0 bases short and J 4 bases short, with 7 bases between. This CDR3 has 15 residues. The CDR3 DNA sequence: TGTGCCAGCAGTTACTCTAATTATTATAATTCACCCCTCCACTTT. It yields the protein CASSYSNYYNSPLHF.

V usage is TRBV27 and J usage is TRBJ1-2; D call uncertain. V lost 6 bases, J lost 10 bases, and 12 bases lay in between. CDR1 is MNHEY, CDR2 SMNVEV, per germline (reference sequence). This CDR3 spans 11 amino acids. For the CDR3, the DNA is TGTGCCAGCAGCGACGACTGGTCCTACACCTTC. It translates to CASSDDWSYTF.

The chain has TRBV18 and TRBJ2-7; D possibly uses TRBD1 or TRBD2 (5 bases each). The CDR3 covers 15 residues. The germline V gene has CDR1 KGHSH and CDR2 LQKENI. V lost 4 bases to trimming and J lost 2 bases, with 15 bases between them. The CDR3 bases are TGTGCCAGCTCACGCAAAGAGGGGCCCACCTACGAGCAGTACTTC. It is translated as CASSRKEGPTYEQYF.

V gene TRBV18 combines with J gene TRBJ2-7; unclear D gene. The CDR3 sequence is 11 residues long. Per germline, CDR1 KGHSH and CDR2 LQKENI. The ends were cut back, 6 bases at V and 4 bases at J, with 7 bases in the middle. In DNA, the CDR3 is TGTGCCAGCTCTGGACGATACGAGCAGTACTTC. This sequence encodes CASSGRYEQYF.

The chain has TRBV27 and TRBJ2-7, with D possibly called TRBD1 or TRBD2 (6 bases each). Between the trimmed V and J ends, which lost 8 bases and 4 bases, there was a span of 15 bases. The germline CDR1 and CDR2 sequences are MNHEY and SMNVEV (reference sequence). The CDR3 has 13 amino acids. The CDR3 sequence: CASGGQGPYEQYF. Written as DNA, the CDR3 is TGTGCCAGCGGGGGGCAGGGGCCATACGAGCAGTACTTC.

The chain employs TRBV6-1 and TRBJ2-1; possibly TRBD2 for D (7 bases). The CDR3 spans 17 residues. Trimming stripped 1 base from V and 5 bases from J, with 18 bases between. Per the germline V gene, CDR1 is MNHNS and CDR2 is SASEGT. Written as DNA, the CDR3 is TGTGCCAGCAGTGAAGAGCCCTGGGGGGGGCTCGACAATGAGCAGTTCTTC. As protein: CASSEEPWGGLDNEQFF.